The 29 T cell receptor beta chains below come from one sample, sequenced in a study of human T cells and chemical hapten exposure. The time point is: healthy volunteer bleed at 6 weeks. Unseparated into fractions, whole blood served as the source from which total RNA was extracted. TCRdb analysed the RACE reads with MiXCR anew, one entry per CDR3 protein. The data show about 77,000 distinct CDR3 sequences, around 9.4% seen once. The sequencing sample was made of whole blood. All receptors derive from a female donor in good health. Some clones in this sample may be carry-over from other donors' samples.

This clonotype has ten or more counts. V is TRBV9 and J is TRBJ2-7; 8 bases line up with TRBD1. The J segment lost 7 bases and the V segment lost 4 bases, leaving 7 bases of the junction unmatched. This CDR3 contains 13 residues. In germline, CDR1 is SGDLS, CDR2 YYNGEE. The CDR3 DNA sequence: TGTGCCAGCAGCCCCCGGACAGGGCAGGAGCAGTACTTC. Translating it yields CASSPRTGQEQYF.

Remarks on this clonotype: This may come from a read error, since a much larger clone is one base off. This chain uses TRBV20-1 with TRBJ2-3; D unresolved. The CDR3 contains 13 residues. V was shortened by 0 bases and J by 1 base, with 5 bases between the two germline ends. Germline lookup yields CDR1 DFQATT and CDR2 SNEGSKA (reference sequence). The CDR3 DNA reads TGCAGTGCTAGAGACCCCTGCACAGATACGCAGTATTTT. Protein product: CSARDPCTDTQYF.

The chain links TRBV12-3 or TRBV12-4 to TRBJ2-3, with 8 bases lining up with TRBD2. Trimming removed 6 bases from V and 6 bases from J; junction bases left unmatched: 8. The CDR3 sequence is 14 residues long. Here the CDR3 reads CASSRGGPTDTQYF. DNA of the CDR3: TGTGCCAGCAGCCGCGGGGGGCCGACCGATACGCAGTATTTT.

This clonotype was counted between two and nine times. The chain uses TRBV12-3 or TRBV12-4 and TRBJ2-5; D call uncertain. The V gene lost 3 bases and the J gene lost 3 bases, with 8 bases spanning the gap. The CDR3 is 13 residues long. As DNA, the CDR3 is TGTGCCAGCAGTTTCCATAACAAAGAGACCCAGTACTTC. Residues: CASSFHNKETQYF.

This clonotype was counted between two and nine times. The J gene is TRBJ1-1, the V gene TRBV7-9; 8 bases fit TRBD1. This CDR3 comprises 17 residues. V trimming: 1 base; J trimming: 6 bases; junction bases outside the gene matches: 13. Germline values: CDR1 SEHNR, CDR2 FQNEAQ (reference sequence). CDR3 coding DNA: TGTGCCAGCAGCTTAGGGGGGACAGGAGGCGGCTTCCCTGAAGCTTTCTTT. It codes for CASSLGGTGGGFPEAFF. Full variable domain (remainder filled in from reference TRBV7-9 and TRBJ1-1): DTGVSQNPRHKITKRGQNVTFRCDPISEHNRLYWYRQTLGQGPEFLTYFQNEAQLEKSRLLSDRFSAERPKGSFSTLEIQRTEQGDSAMYLCASSLGGTGGGFPEAFFGQGTRLTVV.

This clonotype was seen repeatedly, ten times or more. This chain connects TRBV6-2 or TRBV6-3 to TRBJ2-3; either TRBD1 or TRBD2 may fit D (5 bases each). The V and J ends lost 7 bases and 3 bases respectively, with 20 bases between them. Looked up from germline, CDR1 is MNHEY and CDR2 is SVGEGT. The CDR3 loop spans 16 amino acids. CDR3 region: CASTRRNIGGTDTQYF. Written as DNA, the CDR3 is TGTGCCAGCACCCGGAGAAACATTGGGGGTACAGATACGCAGTATTTT.

This clonotype appeared a few times. CDR3 in DNA: TGTGCCAGCAGTTCGCCGAGCTCTGGGGCCAACGTCCTGACTTTC. Encoded protein: CASSSPSSGANVLTF. V is TRBV6-5 and J is TRBJ2-6; D unresolved. V was shortened by 4 bases and J by 0 bases, with 7 bases between the two germline ends. The CDR3 sequence is 15 residues long. CDR1 MNHEY and CDR2 SVGAGI come from the germline V gene.

The genes are TRBV20-1 and TRBJ1-5; 7 bases agree with TRBD1. Germline CDR1 reads DFQATT; CDR2 reads SNEGSKA (reference sequence). The CDR3 covers 13 residues. Trimming at V came to 6 bases and at J to 5 bases, leaving 7 bases not matched to a gene. DNA for the CDR3: TGCAGTGCCCCCTTGGGACAGTATCAGCCCCAGCATTTT. Amino acid sequence: CSAPLGQYQPQHF.

This clonotype was seen a handful of times. The CDR3 DNA follows: TGTGCCAGCAGTGAACGGGCGAACTCCTACAATGAGCAGTTCTTC. Amino acids: CASSERANSYNEQFF. This rearrangement joins TRBV2 to TRBJ2-1; D gene uncertain. V lost 2 bases and J 0 bases, leaving 8 bases between the germline ends. Germline V gene data show CDR1 as SNHLY and CDR2 as FYNNEI. This CDR3 has 15 amino acids.

This clonotype was seen repeatedly, ten times or more. The chain carries TRBV10-3 and TRBJ2-7, with D possibly TRBD1 on 5 matching bases. The CDR3 runs 17 residues. CDR1 and CDR2 from the germline V gene are ENHRY and SYGVKD. V was cut by 5 bases and J by 1 base, with 21 bases left in between. The CDR3 DNA reads TGTGCCATCAGTCTTAGGGGCGGAACAGGCGTTTCCTACGAGCAGTACTTC. Translation: CAISLRGGTGVSYEQYF.

This clonotype was counted ten times or more. V gene TRBV29-1 combines with J gene TRBJ1-5; D is possibly TRBD1 (6 bases). CDR1 and CDR2 from the germline V gene are SQVTM and ANQGSEA. CDR3 length: 12 residues. V was clipped by 6 bases and J by 5 bases, with 11 bases between them. Here the CDR3 reads CSVREGDQPQHF. The CDR3, as DNA: TGCAGCGTCCGAGAGGGGGATCAGCCCCAGCATTTT.

This clonotype was counted only a few times. The V call is TRBV5-4, the J call TRBJ1-1; D perhaps matches TRBD1 (6 bases). V was cut by 4 bases and J by 7 bases, with 11 bases left in between. The CDR3 runs 12 residues. From germline, CDR1 is SGHNT and CDR2 YYREEE (reference sequence). The DNA for the CDR3 is TGTGCCAGCAGCACAGGGACGGTTGAAGCTTTCTTT. Encoded protein: CASSTGTVEAFF.

This clonotype was recorded a few times. V is TRBV29-1 and J is TRBJ2-3; D unresolved. The CDR3 totals 16 residues. Germline assignment: CDR1 SQVTM and CDR2 ANQGSEA. Trimming took 6 bases from V and 2 from J, leaving 21 bases between them. CDR3 DNA sequence: TGCAGCGTAGCCAGCCCGGACCGTGGATTCACAGATACGCAGTATTTT. It is translated as CSVASPDRGFTDTQYF.

This clonotype was seen a few times. This chain links TRBV9 with TRBJ2-7, with D perhaps matching TRBD1 or TRBD2 (5 bases each). The CDR3 extends over 15 amino acids. V lost 3 bases and J lost 6, with 19 bases in between. Germline V gene data show CDR1 as SGDLS and CDR2 as YYNGEE. CDR3 sequence reads: CASSGRDHRLAEQYF. CDR3 bases: TGTGCCAGCAGCGGACGGGACCACCGATTGGCCGAGCAGTACTTC. Full variable domain (outside the CDR3, taken from reference TRBV9 and TRBJ2-7): DSGVTQTPKHLITATGQRVTLRCSPRSGDLSVYWYQQSLDQGLQFLIQYYNGEERAKGNILERFSAQQFPDLHSELNLSSLELGDSALYFCASSGRDHRLAEQYFGPGTRLTVT.

CDR3 loop: CASSYNEGLGEAFF. The CDR3 bases are TGTGCCAGCAGTTACAATGAGGGGTTGGGTGAAGCTTTCTTT. V gene TRBV6-2 or TRBV6-3 combines with J gene TRBJ1-1; a possible D gene is TRBD1 (5 bases). CDR1 and CDR2 from the germline V gene are MNHEY and SVGEGT. This CDR3 contains 14 residues. V lost 2 bases to trimming and J lost 7 bases, with 14 bases between them.

The table lists this clonotype with many counts. The chain combines TRBV5-6 with TRBJ1-2, with D perhaps TRBD1 (5 bases). CDR1 and CDR2 (germline): SGHDT, YYEEEE. This CDR3 contains 12 residues. Between the trimmed V and J ends, which lost 3 bases and 4 bases, there was a span of 7 bases. The CDR3 region has the DNA TGTGCCAGCAGCTGGGGCACCTATGGCTACACCTTC. It translates to CASSWGTYGYTF.

This clonotype was counted many times. The rearrangement uses TRBV6-2 or TRBV6-3 and TRBJ2-5; 7 bases fit TRBD1. There are 17 residues in the CDR3. Losses at the gene ends were 2 bases for V and 0 bases for J; bases not matched to a gene: 9. Looked up from germline, CDR1 is MNHEY and CDR2 is SVGEGT. CDR3 protein: CASSYNLGTEYQETQYF. As DNA, the CDR3 is TGTGCCAGCAGTTACAACTTGGGGACAGAGTACCAAGAGACCCAGTACTTC.

In its sample, this clonotype was seen a few times. The chain joins TRBV6-1 to TRBJ2-3; D is unresolved. The V gene lost 7 bases and the J gene lost 6 bases, with 14 bases spanning the gap. The length of the CDR3 is 13 residues. Germline V gene lookup returns CDR1 MNHNS and CDR2 SASEGT. The CDR3 DNA sequence: TGTGCCAGCACCCTGAAGGAAGAGGATACGCAGTATTTT. It is translated as CASTLKEEDTQYF.

This clonotype has only a few counts. V gene TRBV5-5 combines with J gene TRBJ2-5; the D call may be TRBD1 or TRBD2 (5 bases each). The germline V and J ends were trimmed by 6 bases and 2 bases, with 20 bases remaining between them. This CDR3 is built from 16 residues. Germline V gives CDR1 SGHKS, CDR2 YYEKEE (reference sequence). CDR3 protein: CASTPMSYGAQETQYF. CDR3 DNA: TGTGCCAGCACCCCCATGTCTTACGGGGCACAAGAGACCCAGTACTTC.

V gene TRBV5-1 combines with J gene TRBJ2-5, with D perhaps matching TRBD1 or TRBD2 (5 bases each). Trimming removed 5 bases from V and 3 bases from J, with 14 bases in between. The CDR3 is 14 residues long. Germline V gene data show CDR1 as SGHRS and CDR2 as YFSETQ. The CDR3 region has the DNA TGCGCCAGCAGAGCAGGGTCGAGGGAAGAGACCCAGTACTTC. As protein: CASRAGSREETQYF.

The rearrangement links TRBV29-1 to TRBJ1-1; 9 bases are shared with TRBD1. The CDR3 runs to 14 residues. Germline V gene lookup returns CDR1 SQVTM and CDR2 ANQGSEA. With V trimmed by 1 base and J by 4 bases, 4 bases remained unmatched. Written as DNA, the CDR3 is TGCAGCGTTGAAGGGGGACAGGGAAGCACTGAAGCTTTCTTT. This codes for CSVEGGQGSTEAFF.

This clonotype was counted between two and nine times. The V call is TRBV12-3 or TRBV12-4, the J call TRBJ2-1; the D gene is possibly TRBD1 (6 bases). V shed 5 bases and J shed 15 bases, with 20 bases lying between them. The CDR3 has 13 amino acids. For the CDR3, the DNA is TGTGCCAGCAGTGATACGGTACAGGGTCTAGGGTTCTTC. This translates into CASSDTVQGLGFF.

This chain links TRBV20-1 with TRBJ1-4; 10 bases match TRBD1. Germline CDR1 and CDR2: DFQATT and SNEGSKA (reference sequence). V lost 5 bases and J lost 8; bases outside the gene matches: 11. The CDR3 runs to 15 residues. In DNA, the CDR3 is TGCAGTGCTTCCGGGACAGGGGCTTCTCGGGAAAAACTGTTTTTT. Its translation is CSASGTGASREKLFF.

This clonotype was detected ten times or more. The chain employs TRBV27 and TRBJ2-3, with TRBD1 matching 10 bases. V dropped 2 bases and J dropped 4; count of bases not matched to a gene: 3. The germline V gene encodes CDR1 MNHEY and CDR2 SMNVEV (reference sequence). CDR3 size: 15 residues. This chain's CDR3 is CASSLDRGRPDTQYF. The CDR3 DNA reads as TGTGCCAGCAGTTTAGACAGGGGGCGCCCAGATACGCAGTATTTT.

Notes on this clonotype: A junction end diverges from the germline sequence, so it may reflect a read error. The chain carries TRBV27 and TRBJ1-2; D might be TRBD1 (5 bases). The CDR3 covers 13 residues. Germline CDR1 and CDR2: MNHEY and SMNVEV (reference sequence). CDR3 sequence: CANSPRDSYGYTF. The CDR3 DNA reads as TGTGCCAACAGTCCCCGTGACAGCTATGGCTACACCTTC.

This clonotype was picked up many times. This sequence joins TRBV4-2 and TRBJ1-1; maybe TRBD1 (5 bases). Looked up from germline, CDR1 is LGHNA and CDR2 is YNFKEQ. Trimming left V 3 bases short and J 5 bases short, with 19 bases between. The CDR3 spans 16 residues. The CDR3 is CASSHPLGRGETEAFF. The CDR3 nucleotides read TGTGCCAGCAGCCATCCCCTAGGTAGGGGTGAGACTGAAGCTTTCTTT.

This chain uses TRBV5-1 with TRBJ2-3; D is unresolved. Germline values: CDR1 SGHRS, CDR2 YFSETQ. The CDR3 length is 15 residues. The V and J ends lost 5 bases and 0 bases respectively, with 13 bases between them. DNA for the CDR3: TGCGCCAGCAGAAACGGACCGTCTAGCACAGATACGCAGTATTTT. Its translation: CASRNGPSSTDTQYF.

This clonotype was observed many times. The DNA of the CDR3 is TGTGCCAGCACCATCACTGACAGCAACACTGAAGCTTTCTTT. Protein: CASTITDSNTEAFF. The V call is TRBV5-6, the J call TRBJ1-1; a possible D gene is TRBD1 (5 bases). V was shortened by 6 bases and J by 2 bases, with 14 bases between the two germline ends. The germline V gene has CDR1 SGHDT and CDR2 YYEEEE. This CDR3 has 14 residues.

The chain couples TRBV7-2 to TRBJ1-1; D is perhaps TRBD1 (5 bases). V lost 3 bases and J 1 base, leaving 12 bases between the germline ends. CDR1 and CDR2 (germline): SGHTA, FQGNSA. The CDR3 contains 15 residues. CDR3 protein: CASSFRGAANTEAFF. In nucleotides, the CDR3 is TGTGCCAGCAGCTTTAGAGGGGCGGCGAACACTGAAGCTTTCTTT.